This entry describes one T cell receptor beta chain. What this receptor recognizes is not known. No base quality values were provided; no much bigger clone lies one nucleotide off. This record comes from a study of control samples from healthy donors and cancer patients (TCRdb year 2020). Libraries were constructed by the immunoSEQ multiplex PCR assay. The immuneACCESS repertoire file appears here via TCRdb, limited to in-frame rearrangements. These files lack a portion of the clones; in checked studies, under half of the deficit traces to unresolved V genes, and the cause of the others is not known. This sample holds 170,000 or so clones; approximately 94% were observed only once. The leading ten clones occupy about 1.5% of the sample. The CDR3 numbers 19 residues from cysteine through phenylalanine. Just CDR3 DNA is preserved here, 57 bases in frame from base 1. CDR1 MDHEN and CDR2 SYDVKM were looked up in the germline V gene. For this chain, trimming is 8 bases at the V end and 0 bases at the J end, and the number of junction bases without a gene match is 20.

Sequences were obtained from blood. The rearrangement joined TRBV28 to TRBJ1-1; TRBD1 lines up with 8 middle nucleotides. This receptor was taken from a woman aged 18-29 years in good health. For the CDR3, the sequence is CASSLPARTGTGMNTEAFF. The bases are TGTGCCAGCTCGCTCCCAGCGAGAACCGGGACAGGCATGAACACTGAAGCTTTCTTT.